The entry below describes one T cell receptor beta chain. The assay was immunoSEQ multiplex PCR, and TCRdb's table has in-frame clones only and misses some. Altogether more than 100,000 clones are present, 87% being singletons, with the ten largest covering roughly 10%. This CDR3 contains 14 residues. Trimming took off 2 bases at V and 2 bases at J, with 10 bases between the two ends. Germline loops: CDR1 MNHEY, CDR2 SVGAGI. This sample was taken from a study of T cell responses to AZD1222 COVID-19 vaccine. Sequenced material: peripheral blood, taken on day 0 of AZD1222 vaccination. The V gene is TRBV6-5, the J gene TRBJ2-7; unclear D gene. The sequence was obtained from an adult in good health. CDR3: CASSYGLGAYEQYF. In nucleotides, the CDR3 is TGTGCCAGCAGTTACGGGCTAGGCGCCTACGAGCAGTACTTC.